This is a list of T cell receptor beta chains from one sample in a study of follicular helper T cells after annual influenza vaccination. Clones were read by immunoSEQ multiplex PCR, and TCRdb kept only the in-frame ones, dropping some. The repertoire includes some 30,000 clones, approximately 78% of them detected once, and approximately 1.1% sits in the top ten. Sequencing was performed on CXCR5+ CD38- circulating T follicular helper cells from blood, taken on the day of influenza vaccination. Receptors originate from an adult who received the influenza vaccine. The CDR3 runs from the conserved cysteine through the conserved F or W. The order of the fields is clone size, V gene, D gene, J gene, CDR3 DNA, CDR3 protein. D genes are given only for firm matches. Clone size appears in some rows only: once, few, many, or a class for an expanded clone.

clone size: .; V gene: TRBV11-2; D gene: TRBD1; J gene: TRBJ2-5; CDR3 DNA: TGTGCCAGCAGCTTACGCCCGGGACAGGGGATGGTGGAGACCCAGTACTTC; CDR3 protein: CASSLRPGQGMVETQYF
clone size: .; V gene: TRBV2; D gene: .; J gene: TRBJ1-2; CDR3 DNA: TGTGCCAGCAGAAAGGACAGTGGAGGCTACACCTTC; CDR3 protein: CASRKDSGGYTF
clone size: .; V gene: TRBV5-4; D gene: .; J gene: TRBJ2-1; CDR3 DNA: TGTGCCAGCAGCTTAGGCGGGTTTAGCTACAATGAGCAGTTCTTC; CDR3 protein: CASSLGGFSYNEQFF
clone size: few; V gene: TRBV10-1; D gene: .; J gene: TRBJ1-2; CDR3 DNA: TGCGCCAGCAGTGAGTCCTTACTGAATGGCTACACCTTC; CDR3 protein: CASSESLLNGYTF
clone size: .; V gene: TRBV19; D gene: .; J gene: TRBJ1-4; CDR3 DNA: TGTGCCAGTAGGCGAGGTCAAGGACTCACCCTCGGGGGGAATGAAAAACTGTTTTTT; CDR3 protein: CASRRGQGLTLGGNEKLFF
clone size: .; V gene: TRBV18; D gene: .; J gene: TRBJ1-3; CDR3 DNA: TGTGCCAGCTCTACGACATCGGGGGGTAACACCATATATTTT; CDR3 protein: CASSTTSGGNTIYF
clone size: .; V gene: TRBV5-1; D gene: TRBD1; J gene: TRBJ1-5; CDR3 DNA: TGCGCCAGCAGCTTGGGACAGGGGGCTGGGCAGCCCCAGCATTTT; CDR3 protein: CASSLGQGAGQPQHF
clone size: .; V gene: TRBV2; D gene: .; J gene: TRBJ2-2; CDR3 DNA: TGTGCCAGCAGTGAACAGACGGGGGGGGAGCTGTTTTTT; CDR3 protein: CASSEQTGGELFF
clone size: .; V gene: TRBV7-2; D gene: .; J gene: TRBJ1-1; CDR3 DNA: TGTGCCAGCAGTCAGGGTAGGGGCACTGAAGCTTTCTTT; CDR3 protein: CASSQGRGTEAFF
clone size: .; V gene: TRBV9; D gene: TRBD1; J gene: TRBJ1-5; CDR3 DNA: TGTGCCAGCAGCGTGGGGGACAGTGGACAGCCCCAGCATTTT; CDR3 protein: CASSVGDSGQPQHF
clone size: .; V gene: TRBV12-5; D gene: .; J gene: TRBJ2-5; CDR3 DNA: TGTGCTAGTGGTCTGGGGGCAGGCGAGACCCAGTACTTC; CDR3 protein: CASGLGAGETQYF
clone size: .; V gene: TRBV5-1; D gene: .; J gene: TRBJ2-2; CDR3 DNA: TGCGCCAGCAGCTTGGGCCGGGGCACCGGGGAGCTGTTTTTT; CDR3 protein: CASSLGRGTGELFF
clone size: few; V gene: TRBV28; D gene: TRBD1; J gene: TRBJ1-2; CDR3 DNA: TGTGCTCCACCTCCCACACGGGACAGCTATGGCTACACCTTC; CDR3 protein: CAPPPTRDSYGYTF
clone size: .; V gene: TRBV5-5; D gene: TRBD1; J gene: TRBJ2-3; CDR3 DNA: TGTGCCAGCAGCTTGGAAGGGACAGGGGGCGGTACAGATACGCAGTATTTT; CDR3 protein: CASSLEGTGGGTDTQYF
clone size: .; V gene: TRBV11-2; D gene: .; J gene: TRBJ1-4; CDR3 DNA: TGTGCCAGCAGCTTATTAGGGGGAGAAAAACTGTTTTTT; CDR3 protein: CASSLLGGEKLFF